These T cell receptor beta chains were read from a single sample in a study of cytomegalovirus exposure and HLA in healthy donors. The table came from immunoSEQ multiplex PCR; TCRdb's copy has only in-frame clones and leaves some out. The top ten clones hold 0.95% to 1.5% of a sample with roughly 250,000 clones, about 90% of them seen once. Source material: PBMCs. Receptors originate from a woman aged 30 to 39 in good health and CMV-seropositive. The CDR3 runs from the conserved cysteine through the conserved F or W. The D gene is left open where the match is weak. Only some rows state a clone size, as once, few, many or a class for expanded clones.

J gene | D gene | clone size | V gene | CDR3 protein | CDR3 DNA
TRBJ1-2 | NA | NA | TRBV18 | CASSLNQGTSGYTF | TGTGCCAGCTCACTGAATCAGGGAACGAGTGGCTACACCTTC
TRBJ1-2 | TRBD1 | NA | TRBV11-3 | CASSPGTGNYGYTF | TGTGCCAGCAGCCCCGGGACAGGGAACTATGGCTACACCTTC
TRBJ2-2 | NA | NA | TRBV16 | CASSQFFGGDTGELFF | TGTGCCAGCAGCCAATTTTTTGGGGGCGACACCGGGGAGCTGTTTTTT
TRBJ1-1 | NA | NA | TRBV6-1 | CASRDLRMNTEAFF | TGTGCCAGCAGGGACTTACGGATGAACACTGAAGCTTTCTTT
TRBJ2-2 | TRBD1 | NA | TRBV18 | CASSNPGQGTTGELFF | TGTGCCAGCTCAAATCCGGGACAGGGTACCACCGGGGAGCTGTTTTTT
TRBJ2-1 | NA | NA | TRBV20-1 | CSAARGEQFF | TGCAGTGCCGCGAGAGGTGAGCAGTTCTTC
TRBJ1-2 | TRBD1 | NA | TRBV7-9 | CASSSRTGYYGYTF | TGTGCCAGCAGCTCCAGGACAGGGTACTATGGCTACACCTTC
TRBJ2-6 | TRBD1 | NA | TRBV5-1 | CASSAGTGGSGANVLTF | TGCGCCAGCAGCGCCGGGACAGGGGGCTCTGGGGCCAACGTCCTGACTTTC
TRBJ2-4 | NA | NA | TRBV23-1 | CASSQCRDGENIQYF | TGCGCCAGCAGTCAATGCAGGGATGGAGAAAACATTCAGTACTTC
TRBJ1-5 | NA | NA | TRBV5-5 | CASSLVGGRGNQPQHF | TGTGCCAGCAGCTTAGTGGGCGGCAGGGGCAATCAGCCCCAGCATTTT
TRBJ2-1 | TRBD2 | NA | TRBV15 | CATSRSPGLAGGYSSYNEQFF | TGTGCCACCAGCAGGTCACCGGGACTAGCGGGAGGGTACAGCTCCTACAATGAGCAGTTCTTC
TRBJ2-1 | TRBD2 | NA | TRBV4-1 | CASRDGLAGVHEQFF | TGCGCCAGCAGAGACGGACTAGCGGGAGTTCATGAGCAGTTCTTC
TRBJ2-5 | NA | NA | TRBV30 | CAWDPGAIGETQYF | TGTGCCTGGGACCCTGGGGCTATCGGGGAGACCCAGTACTTC
TRBJ2-7 | TRBD2 | once | TRBV2 | CASSWGLASYEQYF | TGTGCCAGCAGTTGGGGACTAGCGTCCTACGAGCAGTACTTC
TRBJ2-7 | TRBD1 | once | TRBV27 | CASSGTGKSVSYEQYF | TGTGCCAGCAGTGGGACAGGAAAGTCAGTCTCCTACGAGCAGTACTTC
TRBJ1-3 | NA | NA | TRBV7-9 | CAIMTRGNTIYF | TGTGCCATTATGACAAGAGGAAACACCATATATTTT